This T cell receptor (beta chain) was sequenced during a study of radiotherapy plus CTLA-4 blockade in lung cancer. Germline CDR1 reads LNHNV; CDR2 reads YYDKDF (reference sequence). Trimming cost V 5 bases and J 2 bases; bases outside gene matches: 6. The CDR3 runs to 16 residues. The method was immunoSEQ multiplex PCR; TCRdb's version includes in-frame clones alone and lacks a portion of them. Among 80,000 to 100,000 clones listed, almost 90% were seen once. The V gene is TRBV15, the J gene TRBJ2-3, with 11 bases that match TRBD2. The receptor's source is a human donor with non-small cell lung cancer that progressed on radiotherapy plus ipilimumab. The material was peripheral blood, obtained from a patient treated with radiotherapy plus ipilimumab. The CDR3: CATSARLAGLTDTQYF. In nucleotides, the CDR3 is TGTGCCACCAGCGCACGACTAGCGGGACTCACAGATACGCAGTATTTT.